The clone carrying this T cell receptor beta chain was observed a handful of times. Its antigen remains unidentified. Between the trimmed V and J ends, which lost 1 base and 0 bases, there was a span of 10 bases. The germline V gene encodes CDR1 DFQATT and CDR2 SNEGSKA (reference sequence). This CDR3 has 14 amino acids. The data stem from a study of response to subunit inactivated influenza vaccine. TCRdb redid the calling of the RT-PCR reads with MiXCR, one entry per CDR3 protein. Of approximately 500,000 distinct CDR3 sequences listed, less than 15% are singletons. Study-level results: Only a handful of new T cells, the authors suggested, are recruited with each seasonal influenza vaccination.

This chain uses TRBV20-1 with TRBJ2-7, with D perhaps TRBD1 (5 bases). This clonotype originated in a man aged 45-65 years who received an inactivated influenza vaccine. The material sequenced was PBMCs from blood, taken about 13 days after vaccination. The CDR3 nucleotides are TGCAGTGCTAGAGGACCTGACAGCTCCTACGAGCAGTACTTC. Amino acids: CSARGPDSSYEQYF.